The rows below give T cell receptor beta chains drawn from one sample of a study of blood T cell repertoires in COVID-19. Clones were sequenced by immunoSEQ multiplex PCR, and TCRdb holds only the in-frame ones, with some missing. The data contain 350,000 to 400,000 clones, more than 75% of them singletons. Sample: PBMCs or T cells enriched from blood (not recorded which). The receptors shown here come from a woman aged 30 to 39 with acute COVID-19. CDR3s include the opening cysteine and the closing phenylalanine or tryptophan.

CATSAGGLAENTGELFF,TRBJ2-2,TRBV24-1,17
CATSDLRGSSYNEQFF,TRBJ2-1,TRBV24-1,16
CASKFFSGSYRNQPQHF,TRBJ1-5,TRBV6-4,17
CASSPASQASGNTIYF,TRBJ1-3,TRBV18,16
CASSRLGRDHTGELFF,TRBJ2-2,TRBV2,16
CASSSEVRGRGNTEAFF,TRBJ1-1,TRBV5-1,17
CASSSVQNYGYTF,TRBJ1-2,TRBV5-6,13
CASSLGDSSTDTQYF,TRBJ2-3,TRBV5-1,15
CASRRDQGSSYNSPLHF,TRBJ1-6,TRBV6-6,17
CASSERGGRAEQFF,TRBJ2-1,TRBV7-2,14
CAWSNMGLAGSNTGELFF,TRBJ2-2,TRBV30,18
CASSTGQVGSNEQFF,TRBJ2-1,TRBV5-8,15
CASSTGQGSAEKLFF,TRBJ1-4,TRBV10-1,15
CASSPRQGAYNEQFF,TRBJ2-1,TRBV5-1,15
CASSLAWGGPKNIQYF,TRBJ2-4,TRBV7-6,16
CSASLSSYNEQFF,TRBJ2-1,TRBV20-1,13
CASQGAVYGYTF,TRBJ1-2,TRBV28,12
CASSFAAVSTDTQYF,TRBJ2-3,TRBV5-5,15
CASSAPGESYEQYF,TRBJ2-7,TRBV3-1/TRBV3-2,14
CATSDEGDGEAFF,TRBJ1-1,TRBV24-1,13
CASSLRGSGEKLFF,TRBJ1-4,TRBV4-2,14
CASSNLGLAGGLPTDTQYF,TRBJ2-3,TRBV5-1,19
CASSYSRVGYQETQYF,TRBJ2-5,TRBV6-2/TRBV6-3,16
CASQLSYNEQFF,TRBJ2-1,TRBV12-3/TRBV12-4,12
CASSPYSGNTIYF,TRBJ1-3,TRBV7-2,13
CASSTPGQGPNTEAFF,TRBJ1-1,TRBV14,16
CASSSTGADTQYF,TRBJ2-3,TRBV12-3/TRBV12-4,13
CAAGQTVYEQYF,TRBJ2-7,TRBV30,12
CASSPGGSKYNEQFF,TRBJ2-1,TRBV7-3,15
CASSQTTPRQGAGYGYTF,TRBJ1-2,TRBV4-1,18
CASSFAGGATDTQYF,TRBJ2-3,TRBV11-2,15
CASRWTGGTYEQYF,TRBJ2-7,TRBV5-1,14
CASHGSGSPLHF,TRBJ1-6,TRBV2,12